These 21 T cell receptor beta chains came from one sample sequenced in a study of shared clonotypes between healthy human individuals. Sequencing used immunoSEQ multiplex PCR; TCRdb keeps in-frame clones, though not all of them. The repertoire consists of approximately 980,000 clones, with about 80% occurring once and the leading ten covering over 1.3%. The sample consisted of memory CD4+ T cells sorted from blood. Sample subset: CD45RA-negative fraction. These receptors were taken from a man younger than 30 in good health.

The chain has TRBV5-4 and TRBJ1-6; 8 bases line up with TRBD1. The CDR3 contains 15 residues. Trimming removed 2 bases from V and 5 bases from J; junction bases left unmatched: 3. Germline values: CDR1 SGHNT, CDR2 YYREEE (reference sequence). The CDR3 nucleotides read TGTGCCAGCAGCTTAGAGACAGGGGATAATTCACCCCTCCACTTT. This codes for CASSLETGDNSPLHF.

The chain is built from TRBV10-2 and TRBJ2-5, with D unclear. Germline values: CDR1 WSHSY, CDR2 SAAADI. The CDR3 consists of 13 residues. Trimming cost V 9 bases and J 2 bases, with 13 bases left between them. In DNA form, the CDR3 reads TGCGCCAGTCGAACCGCGGTACAAGAGACCCAGTACTTC. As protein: CASRTAVQETQYF.

CDR3 nucleotide sequence: TGTGCCAGCAGTGGATCGACAGGGTCCCCCTACGAGCAGTACTTC. Translating gives CASSGSTGSPYEQYF. The chain combines TRBV2 with TRBJ2-7, with TRBD1 matching over 7 bases. V shed 4 bases and J 2 bases; nucleotides not matched to a gene: 8. Per the germline V gene, CDR1 is SNHLY and CDR2 is FYNNEI. The CDR3 loop spans 15 amino acids.

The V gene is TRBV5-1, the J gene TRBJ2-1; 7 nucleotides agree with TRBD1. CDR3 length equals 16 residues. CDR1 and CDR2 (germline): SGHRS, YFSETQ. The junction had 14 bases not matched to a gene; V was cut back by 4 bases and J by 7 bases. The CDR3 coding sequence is TGCGCCAGCAGCACACTCCTCGGGGCGACAGGGAATGAGCAGTTCTTC. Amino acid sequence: CASSTLLGATGNEQFF. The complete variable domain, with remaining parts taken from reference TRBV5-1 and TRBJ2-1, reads KAGVTQTPRYLIKTRGQQVTLSCSPISGHRSVSWYQQTPGQGLQFLFEYFSETQRNKGNFPGRFSGRQFSNSRSEMNVSTLELGDSALYLCASSTLLGATGNEQFFGPGTRLTVL.

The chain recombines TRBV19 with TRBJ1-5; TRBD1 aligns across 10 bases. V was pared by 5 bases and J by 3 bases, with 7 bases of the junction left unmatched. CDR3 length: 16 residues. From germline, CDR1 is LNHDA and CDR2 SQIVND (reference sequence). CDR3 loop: CASSAPDRGINQPQHF. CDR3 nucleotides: TGTGCCAGTAGTGCGCCGGACAGGGGGATCAATCAGCCCCAGCATTTT.

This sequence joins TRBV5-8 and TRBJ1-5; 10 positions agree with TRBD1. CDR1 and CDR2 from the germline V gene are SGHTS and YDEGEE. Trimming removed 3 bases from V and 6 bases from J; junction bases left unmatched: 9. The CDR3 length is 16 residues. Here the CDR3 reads CASSSDRGGLGQPQHF. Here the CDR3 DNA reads TGTGCCAGCAGCTCGGACAGGGGGGGATTAGGTCAGCCCCAGCATTTT.

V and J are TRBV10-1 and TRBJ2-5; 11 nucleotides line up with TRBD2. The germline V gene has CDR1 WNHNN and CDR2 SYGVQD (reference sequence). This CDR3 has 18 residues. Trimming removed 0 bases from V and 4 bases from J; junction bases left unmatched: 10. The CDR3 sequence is CASSESTSGTSGRETQYF. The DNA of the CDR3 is TGCGCCAGCAGTGAGTCGACTAGCGGGACCAGTGGTAGAGAGACCCAGTACTTC.

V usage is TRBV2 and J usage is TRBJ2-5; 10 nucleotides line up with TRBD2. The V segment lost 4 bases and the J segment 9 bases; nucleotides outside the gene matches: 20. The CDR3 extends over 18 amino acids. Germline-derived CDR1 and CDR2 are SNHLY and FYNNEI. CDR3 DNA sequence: TGTGCCAGCAGTGCTGGTAGCGGGGGGCCTCAAGGTTTTGGGGCCCAGTACTTC. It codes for CASSAGSGGPQGFGAQYF. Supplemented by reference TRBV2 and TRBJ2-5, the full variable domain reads EPEVTQTPSHQVTQMGQEVILRCVPISNHLYFYWYRQILGQKVEFLVSFYNNEISEKSEIFDDQFSVERPDGSNFTLKIRSTKLEDSAMYFCASSAGSGGPQGFGAQYFGPGTRLLVL.

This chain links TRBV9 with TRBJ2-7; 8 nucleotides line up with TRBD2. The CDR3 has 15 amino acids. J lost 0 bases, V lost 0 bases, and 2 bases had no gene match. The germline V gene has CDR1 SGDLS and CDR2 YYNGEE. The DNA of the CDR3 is TGTGCCAGCAGCGTAGCGGGAGGGACCTCCTACGAGCAGTACTTC. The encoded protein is CASSVAGGTSYEQYF.

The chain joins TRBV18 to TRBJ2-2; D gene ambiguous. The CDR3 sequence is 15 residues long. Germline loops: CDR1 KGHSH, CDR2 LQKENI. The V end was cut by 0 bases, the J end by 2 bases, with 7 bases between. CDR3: CASSPPVGNTGELFF. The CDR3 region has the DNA TGTGCCAGCTCACCACCTGTGGGAAACACCGGGGAGCTGTTTTTT.

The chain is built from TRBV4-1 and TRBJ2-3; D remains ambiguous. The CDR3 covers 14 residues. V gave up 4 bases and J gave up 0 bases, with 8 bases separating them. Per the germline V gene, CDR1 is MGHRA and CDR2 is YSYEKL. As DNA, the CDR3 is TGCGCCAGCAGCCTAAGGGATAGCACAGATACGCAGTATTTT. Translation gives CASSLRDSTDTQYF.

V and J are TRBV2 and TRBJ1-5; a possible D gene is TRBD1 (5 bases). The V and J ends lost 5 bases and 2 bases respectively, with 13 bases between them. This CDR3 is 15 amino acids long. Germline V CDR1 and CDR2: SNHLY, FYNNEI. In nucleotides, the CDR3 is TGTGCCAGCAGTATCAGGGAGTTCGGCAATCAGCCCCAGCATTTT. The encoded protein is CASSIREFGNQPQHF.

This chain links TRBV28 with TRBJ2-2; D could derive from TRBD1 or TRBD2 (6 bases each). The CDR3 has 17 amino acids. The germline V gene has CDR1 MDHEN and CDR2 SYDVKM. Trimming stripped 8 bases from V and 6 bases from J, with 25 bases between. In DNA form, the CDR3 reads TGTGCCAGCTCTCGAGATTTGGGGAGGAAGGGGGCCGGGGAGCTGTTTTTT. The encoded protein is CASSRDLGRKGAGELFF.

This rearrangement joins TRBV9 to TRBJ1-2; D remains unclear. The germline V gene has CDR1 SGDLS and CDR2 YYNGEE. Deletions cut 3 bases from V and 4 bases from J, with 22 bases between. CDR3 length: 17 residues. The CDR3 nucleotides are TGTGCCAGCAGCGAGCCGACCGGAGGAGGCAAGAGCTATGGCTACACCTTC. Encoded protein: CASSEPTGGGKSYGYTF.

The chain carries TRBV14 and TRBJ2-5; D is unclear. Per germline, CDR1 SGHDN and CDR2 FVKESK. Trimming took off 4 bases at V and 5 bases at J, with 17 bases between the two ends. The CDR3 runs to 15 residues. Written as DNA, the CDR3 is TGTGCCAGCAGCCCCTATCTGGGCCAAGGGGAGACCCAGTACTTC. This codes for CASSPYLGQGETQYF.

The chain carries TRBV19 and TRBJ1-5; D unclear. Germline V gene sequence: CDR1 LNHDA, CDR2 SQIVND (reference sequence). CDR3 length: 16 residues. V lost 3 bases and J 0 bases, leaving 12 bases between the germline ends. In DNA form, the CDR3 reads TGTGCCAGTAGTATCGTGTCGGCCAGTAGCAATCAGCCCCAGCATTTT. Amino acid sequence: CASSIVSASSNQPQHF.

The CDR3 is CSVESGQGRGAFF. The CDR3 DNA follows: TGCAGCGTTGAGTCGGGACAGGGCCGAGGTGCTTTCTTT. The V call is TRBV29-1, the J call TRBJ1-1, with TRBD1 matching 9 bases. Germline V gives CDR1 SQVTM, CDR2 ANQGSEA. This CDR3 has 13 residues. The J segment lost 11 bases and the V segment lost 3 bases, leaving 10 bases of the junction unmatched.

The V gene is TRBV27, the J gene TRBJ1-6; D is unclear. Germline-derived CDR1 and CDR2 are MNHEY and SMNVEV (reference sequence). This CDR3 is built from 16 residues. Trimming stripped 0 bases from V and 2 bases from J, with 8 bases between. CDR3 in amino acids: CASSLSPSTYNSPLHF. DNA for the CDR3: TGTGCCAGCAGTTTATCCCCGAGCACCTATAATTCACCCCTCCACTTT.

The CDR3 loop reads CASSYSDSPLHF. The CDR3 bases are TGTGCCAGCAGTTATTCGGATTCACCCCTCCACTTT. This chain joins TRBV6-5 and TRBJ1-6; no clear D. The CDR3 is 12 amino acids. Germline loops: CDR1 MNHEY, CDR2 SVGAGI. The germline V and J ends were trimmed by 3 bases and 8 bases, with 5 bases remaining between them.

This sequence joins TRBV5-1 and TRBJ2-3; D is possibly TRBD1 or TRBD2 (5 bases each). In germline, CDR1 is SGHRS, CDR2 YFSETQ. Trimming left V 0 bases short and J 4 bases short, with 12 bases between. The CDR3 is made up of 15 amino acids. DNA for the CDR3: TGCGCCAGCAGCTTGGCCGGGGACGGGGCAGATACGCAGTATTTT. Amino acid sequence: CASSLAGDGADTQYF.

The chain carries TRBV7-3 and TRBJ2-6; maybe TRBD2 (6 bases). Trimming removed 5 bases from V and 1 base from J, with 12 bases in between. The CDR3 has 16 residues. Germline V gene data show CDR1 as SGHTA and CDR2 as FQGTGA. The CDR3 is CASSRSGGSGANVLTF. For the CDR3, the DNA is TGTGCCAGCAGCCGCTCTGGGGGGTCTGGGGCCAACGTCCTGACTTTC. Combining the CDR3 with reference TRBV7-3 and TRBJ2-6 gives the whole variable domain GAGVSQTPSNKVTEKGKYVELRCDPISGHTALYWYRQSLGQGPEFLIYFQGTGAADDSGLPNDRFFAVRPEGSVSTLKIQRTERGDSAVYLCASSRSGGSGANVLTFGAGSRLTVL.